The entry that follows covers one T cell receptor beta chain sequence. Its target is unknown. The entry originates in a study of OX40 agonist ivuxolimab in advanced cancers. Germline V CDR1 and CDR2: SQVTM, ANQGSEA. This CDR3 contains 12 residues. V shed 7 bases and J shed 6 bases, with 14 bases lying between them. Profiling relied on immunoSEQ multiplex PCR, and the TCRdb table lists in-frame clones only, not all of them. The table has 81,000 or so clones, 75% to 95% seen once. Overall study results and limits: Dose levels from 0.1 to 3.0 mg/kg saw CD4+ and CD8+ blood T cells expand clonally by week 6.

This specimen consisted of CD4+ or CD8+ T cells sorted from blood, obtained in a trial of the OX40 agonist ivuxolimab. This sequence originates from an adult with an advanced solid tumor such as melanoma, head and neck, liver or kidney cancer. The chain couples TRBV29-1 to TRBJ2-3; D is ambiguous. CDR3 region: CSAEDQLDTQYF. CDR3 DNA: TGCAGCGCCGAGGACCAGTTGGATACGCAGTATTTT.